The T cell receptor (beta chain) described here comes from a study of CD8+ T cells in alopecia areata (dated by TCRdb to between 2018 and 2020). Turning to the overall study: The treated patients took part in an open-label pilot trial in which moderate-to-severe alopecia areata was treated with oral tofacitinib at 5 to 10 mg twice daily. Patients stayed on tofacitinib for 6 to 18 months and then had 6 months of follow-up off drug so that delayed response and recurrence could be assessed. Disease severity in treated patients was measured with the SALT score, which quantifies the percentage of affected scalp surface area. In both human patients and the C3H/HeJ mouse model, the study applied high-throughput TCRbeta sequencing to look at T cell clonal expansion in alopecia areata. Scalp tissue and sorted CD4+ and CD8+ peripheral blood T cells from patchy and totalis/universalis alopecia areata patients and from healthy controls were covered by human TCRbeta sequencing. Patients on tofacitinib were biopsied at baseline and after 4 and 24 weeks of treatment, and several of the patients also had a later scalp biopsy. Scalp clonality was compared across normal scalp (n=4), patchy alopecia areata scalp (n=8), and alopecia totalis/universalis scalp (n=8). The RNA source kit depended on sample type: the PAXgene miRNA kit for fixed scalp, the miRNeasy kit for PBMCs, and the RNeasy kit for mouse skin. TCRbeta CDR3 regions were amplified by immunoSEQ multiplex PCR using 35 Vbeta forward and 13 Jbeta reverse primers. Overall results and qualifications from the work: Lesional scalp, especially in alopecia totalis/universalis, showed higher clonality and more expanded CD8+ clones than normal scalp, suggesting antigenic drive. Unlike mouse skin, where gammadelta T cells dominate, normal human skin contains resident alphabeta T cells that get sequenced too, which complicates analysis of the scalp TCR repertoire. During tofacitinib treatment, many expanded lesional clones remained in scalp and blood, and this persistence may partly explain relapse after treatment is stopped. Shared TCR sequences between patients were less evident than in mice, which may be partly attributable to HLA diversity in the patient population. Tofacitinib significantly decreased scalp clonality and the number of expanded CD8+ clones among the top 100 scalp clones. Because the treated cohort was small and had just a single nonresponder, larger studies are needed to establish links between baseline CD8+ expansion and response.

Relative to germline, V is missing 2 bases and J is missing 2 bases, with 5 bases of the junction outside any gene match. CDR1 is given as PRHDT and CDR2 as FYEKMQ, both from the germline V gene (reference sequence). Taken from cysteine to phenylalanine, the CDR3 has 16 residues. Just the 48-base CDR3 DNA is kept, in frame starting at base 1. Libraries came from the immunoSEQ multiplex PCR assay. For TCR sequencing, RNA was extracted from every sample and reverse transcribed into cDNA to serve as template. SuperScript III was used to make first-strand cDNA, primed with a 2:1 mix of oligo-dT and random hexamers. A synthetic immune receptor repertoire was used to gauge amplification bias, and whatever bias remained was removed computationally. Per the source publication's procedure: Raw reads were preprocessed for error removal, and CDR3 was defined according to IMGT conventions as running from the conserved cysteine to phenylalanine. Clonality was calculated as 1 minus Shannon entropy normalized by log2 of the number of productive unique TCRs. Scalp TCRbeta sequences were cross-referenced with sorted blood CD4 and CD8 repertoires so that the CD4 or CD8 identity of scalp clones could be inferred. What TCRdb holds here is the immuneACCESS table cut down to in-frame rearrangements. Part of the clones is not present; checked against another copy, under half of the missing clones reflect an unresolved V gene, and the others are unexplained. D and trimming were read from the DNA, whereas the V and J calls and clone size are those reported in that table. This sample is represented by 100,000 to 140,000 clones; about 83% of them were singletons. Jointly, the top ten make up over 20% of the sample.

Comment on this clone: The clone's antigen remains unknown. No much larger clonotype is one base removed from it; base qualities were not supplied.

Per the publication, the time point label means: 20 to 30 weeks on oral tofacitinib. The meaning of the sample's treatment or condition label: oral pan-JAK inhibitor, 5-10 mg twice daily. Lesional scalp punch biopsies and peripheral blood were collected from alopecia areata patients. After PBMCs were isolated by density centrifugation and stained for CD3, CD4 and CD8, a FACSAria was used to sort CD4+ and CD8+ T cells. The clonotype comes from a human donor with alopecia areata. The sample consisted of CD8+ T cells sorted from blood, taken at week 24, from a patient treated with tofacitinib. Recombination joined TRBV13 with TRBJ2-5; TRBD2 aligns with 10 central bases. Here is the DNA: TGTGCCAGCAGCTTACAGCTAGCGGGGGTACAAGAGACCCAGTACTTC. Its protein reads: CASSLQLAGVQETQYF.